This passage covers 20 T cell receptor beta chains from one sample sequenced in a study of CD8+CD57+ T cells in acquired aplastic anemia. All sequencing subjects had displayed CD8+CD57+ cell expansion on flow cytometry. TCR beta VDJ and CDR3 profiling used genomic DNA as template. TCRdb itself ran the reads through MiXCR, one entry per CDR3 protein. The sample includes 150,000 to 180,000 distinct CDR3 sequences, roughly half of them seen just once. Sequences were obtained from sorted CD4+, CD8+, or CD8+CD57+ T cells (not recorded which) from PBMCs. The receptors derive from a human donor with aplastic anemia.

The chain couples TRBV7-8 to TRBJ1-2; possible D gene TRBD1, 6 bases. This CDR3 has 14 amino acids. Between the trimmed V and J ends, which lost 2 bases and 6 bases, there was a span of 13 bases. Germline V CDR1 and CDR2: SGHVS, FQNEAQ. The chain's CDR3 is CASSLTGKRDGYTF. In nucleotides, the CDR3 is TGTGCCAGCAGCTTAACAGGGAAGAGGGATGGCTACACCTTC.

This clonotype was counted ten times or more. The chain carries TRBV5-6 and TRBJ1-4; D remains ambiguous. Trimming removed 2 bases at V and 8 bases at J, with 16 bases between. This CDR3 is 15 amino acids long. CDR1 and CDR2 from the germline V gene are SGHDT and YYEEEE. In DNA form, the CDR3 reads TGTGCCAGCAGCTTAGGAACGGGTCCAGGCGAAAAACTGTTTTTT. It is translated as CASSLGTGPGEKLFF. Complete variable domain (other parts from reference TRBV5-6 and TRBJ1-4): DAGVTQSPTHLIKTRGQQVTLRCSPKSGHDTVSWYQQALGQGPQFIFQYYEEEERQRGNFPDRFSGHQFPNYSSELNVNALLLGDSALYLCASSLGTGPGEKLFFGSGTQLSVL.

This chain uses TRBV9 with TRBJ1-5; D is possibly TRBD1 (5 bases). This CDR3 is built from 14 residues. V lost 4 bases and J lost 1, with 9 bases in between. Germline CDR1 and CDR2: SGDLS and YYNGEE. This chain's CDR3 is CASSSDRSNQPQHF. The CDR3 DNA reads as TGTGCCAGCAGCTCCGACAGAAGCAATCAGCCCCAGCATTTT.

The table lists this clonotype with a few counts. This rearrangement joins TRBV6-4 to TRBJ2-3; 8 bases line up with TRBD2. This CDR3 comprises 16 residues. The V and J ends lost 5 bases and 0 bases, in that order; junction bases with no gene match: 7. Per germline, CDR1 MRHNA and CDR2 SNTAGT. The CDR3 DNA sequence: TGTGCCAGCAGTCCCTCGGCGGGGGGCAGCACAGATACGCAGTATTTT. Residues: CASSPSAGGSTDTQYF.

DNA of the CDR3: TGTGCTAGTGCCCAGGGTTATGGCTACACCTTC. Amino acid sequence: CASAQGYGYTF. The chain employs TRBV12-5 and TRBJ1-2; possibly TRBD1 for D (5 bases). V was cut by 7 bases and J by 5 bases, with 8 bases left in between. Germline V gene sequence: CDR1 LGHNT, CDR2 FRNRAP. The CDR3 has 11 amino acids.

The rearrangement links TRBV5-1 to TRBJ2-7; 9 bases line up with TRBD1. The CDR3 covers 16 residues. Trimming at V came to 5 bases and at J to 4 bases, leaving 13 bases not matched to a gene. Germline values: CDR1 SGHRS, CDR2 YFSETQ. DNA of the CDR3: TGCGCCAGCAGTCTCTCCGGGACAGGGAGTGTTTACGAGCAGTACTTC. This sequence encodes CASSLSGTGSVYEQYF.

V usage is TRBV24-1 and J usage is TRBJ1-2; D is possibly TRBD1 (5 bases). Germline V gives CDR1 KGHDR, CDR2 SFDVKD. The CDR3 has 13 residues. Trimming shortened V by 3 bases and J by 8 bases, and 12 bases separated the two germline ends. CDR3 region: CATSDLQGKGYTF. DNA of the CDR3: TGTGCCACCAGTGATCTCCAGGGTAAGGGCTACACCTTC.

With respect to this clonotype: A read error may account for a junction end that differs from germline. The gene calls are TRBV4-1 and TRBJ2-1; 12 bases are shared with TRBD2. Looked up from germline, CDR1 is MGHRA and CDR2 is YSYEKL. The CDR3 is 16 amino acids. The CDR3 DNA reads TGCGCCAGCAGCCCCGATCGGACTAGCGGGACCAATGAGCAGCTCTTC. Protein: CASSPDRTSGTNEQLF.

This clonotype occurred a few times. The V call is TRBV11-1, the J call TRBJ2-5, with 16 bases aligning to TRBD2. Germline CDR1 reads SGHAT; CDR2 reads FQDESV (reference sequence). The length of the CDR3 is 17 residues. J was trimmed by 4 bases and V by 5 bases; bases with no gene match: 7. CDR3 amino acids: CASSQGLAGGQRETQYF. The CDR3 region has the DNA TGTGCCAGCAGCCAGGGACTAGCGGGGGGGCAGAGAGAGACCCAGTACTTC.

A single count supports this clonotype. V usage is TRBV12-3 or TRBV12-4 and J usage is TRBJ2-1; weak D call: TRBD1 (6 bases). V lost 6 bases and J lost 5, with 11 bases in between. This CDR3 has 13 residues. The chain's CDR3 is CASRLQGNNEQFF. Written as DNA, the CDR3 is TGTGCCAGCAGACTACAGGGAAACAATGAGCAGTTCTTC.

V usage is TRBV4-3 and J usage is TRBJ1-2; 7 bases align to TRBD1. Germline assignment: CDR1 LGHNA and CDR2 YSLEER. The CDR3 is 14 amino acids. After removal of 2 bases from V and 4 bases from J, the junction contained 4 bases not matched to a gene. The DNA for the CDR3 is TGCGCCAGCAGCCAAAGGGACAGCCGCTATGGCTACACCTTC. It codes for CASSQRDSRYGYTF.

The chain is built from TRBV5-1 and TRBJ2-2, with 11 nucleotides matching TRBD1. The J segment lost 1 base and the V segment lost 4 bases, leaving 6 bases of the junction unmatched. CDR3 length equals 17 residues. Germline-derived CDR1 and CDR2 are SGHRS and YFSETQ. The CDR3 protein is CASSQKGQGVNTGELFF. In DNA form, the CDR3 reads TGCGCCAGCAGCCAAAAGGGACAGGGGGTGAACACCGGGGAGCTGTTTTTT.

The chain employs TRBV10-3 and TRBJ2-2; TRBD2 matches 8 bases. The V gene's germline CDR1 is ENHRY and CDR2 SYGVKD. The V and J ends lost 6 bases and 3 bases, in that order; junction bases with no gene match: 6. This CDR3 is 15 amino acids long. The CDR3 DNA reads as TGTGCCATCAGGCTGAGCGGGAGCGACACCGGGGAGCTGTTTTTT. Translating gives CAIRLSGSDTGELFF.

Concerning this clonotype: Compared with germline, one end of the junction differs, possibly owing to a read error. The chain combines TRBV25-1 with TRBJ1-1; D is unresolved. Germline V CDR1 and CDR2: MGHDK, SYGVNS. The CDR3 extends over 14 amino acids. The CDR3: CASSQWQQNTEAFF. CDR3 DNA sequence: TGCGCCAGCAGTCAGTGGCAGCAGAACACTGAAGCTTTCTTT.

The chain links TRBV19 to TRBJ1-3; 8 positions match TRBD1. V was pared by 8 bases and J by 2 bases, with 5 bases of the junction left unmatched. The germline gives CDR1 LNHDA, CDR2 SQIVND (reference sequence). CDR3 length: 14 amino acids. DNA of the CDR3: TGTGCCAGTGCAGGGACAGGAGCTGGAAACACCATATATTTT. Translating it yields CASAGTGAGNTIYF.

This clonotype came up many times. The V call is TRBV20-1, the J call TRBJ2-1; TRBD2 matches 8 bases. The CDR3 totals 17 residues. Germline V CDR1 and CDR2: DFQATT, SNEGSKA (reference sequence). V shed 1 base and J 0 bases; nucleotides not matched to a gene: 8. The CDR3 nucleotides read TGCAGTGCTAGAGGGCTAGCGGGCAACAGCTCCTACAATGAGCAGTTCTTC. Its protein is CSARGLAGNSSYNEQFF.

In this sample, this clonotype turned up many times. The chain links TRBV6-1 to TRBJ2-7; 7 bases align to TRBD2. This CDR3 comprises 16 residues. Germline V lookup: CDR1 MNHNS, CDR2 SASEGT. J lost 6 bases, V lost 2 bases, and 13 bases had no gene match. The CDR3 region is CASSEPGGGRQSEQYF. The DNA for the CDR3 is TGTGCCAGCAGTGAACCGGGGGGTGGACGACAGAGCGAGCAGTACTTC.

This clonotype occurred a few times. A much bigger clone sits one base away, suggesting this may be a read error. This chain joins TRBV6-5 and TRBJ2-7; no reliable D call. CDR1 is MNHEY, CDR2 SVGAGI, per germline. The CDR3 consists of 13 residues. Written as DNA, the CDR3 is TGTGCCAGCAGTTACGGGCGTGGCTACAAGCAGTACTTC. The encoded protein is CASSYGRGYKQYF.

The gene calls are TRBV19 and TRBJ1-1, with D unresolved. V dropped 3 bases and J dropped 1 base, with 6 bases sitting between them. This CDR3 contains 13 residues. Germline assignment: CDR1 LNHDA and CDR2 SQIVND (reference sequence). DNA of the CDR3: TGTGCCAGTAGTATTAACAAGAACACTGAAGCTTTCTTT. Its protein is CASSINKNTEAFF.

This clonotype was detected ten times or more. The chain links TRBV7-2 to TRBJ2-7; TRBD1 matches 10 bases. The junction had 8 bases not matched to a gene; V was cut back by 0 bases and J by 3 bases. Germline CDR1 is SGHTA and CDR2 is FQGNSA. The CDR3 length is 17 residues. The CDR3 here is CASSLARTGGNRYEQYF. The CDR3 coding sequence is TGTGCCAGCAGCTTAGCGAGGACAGGGGGGAATCGCTACGAGCAGTACTTC.